The 24 T cell receptor beta chains listed next were all sequenced from one sample in a study of early T cells in non-severe SARS-CoV-2 infection. TCRdb independently ran MiXCR on the 5' RACE reads; one entry per CDR3 protein. Of under 70,000 distinct CDR3 sequences listed, 4.9% are singletons. Source material: whole blood. The source of these receptors is an adult who was a healthcare worker with PCR-confirmed SARS-CoV-2 infection or an uninfected control (not recorded which).

This clonotype was seen a few times. V and J are TRBV27 and TRBJ2-3; D uncertain. Between the trimmed V and J ends, which lost 2 bases and 5 bases, there was a span of 2 bases. The CDR3 is made up of 11 amino acids. Looked up from germline, CDR1 is MNHEY and CDR2 is SMNVEV (reference sequence). The CDR3 bases are TGTGCCAGCAGTTTAAGAGATACGCAGTATTTT. It is translated as CASSLRDTQYF.

The rearrangement joins TRBV10-2 to TRBJ2-1, with 8 bases that match TRBD2. The CDR3 runs to 15 residues. V gave up 4 bases and J gave up 7 bases; unmatched junction bases: 9. The V gene's germline CDR1 is WSHSY and CDR2 SAAADI. The CDR3 DNA follows: TGCGCCAGCAGTGGCCCGAGCGGGGGTCGGAATGAGCAGTTCTTC. It translates to CASSGPSGGRNEQFF.

The rearrangement uses TRBV2 and TRBJ2-2; no reliable D call. The length of the CDR3 is 13 residues. V was shortened by 0 bases and J by 7 bases, with 6 bases between the two germline ends. Germline CDR1 is SNHLY and CDR2 is FYNNEI. This CDR3 is CASSEAPDGELFF. The DNA of the CDR3 is TGTGCCAGCAGTGAAGCGCCGGACGGGGAGCTGTTTTTT.

This clonotype was counted ten times or more. The chain recombines TRBV4-1 with TRBJ1-5; no reliable D call. This CDR3 has 15 amino acids. Trimming stripped 1 base from V and 1 base from J, with 8 bases between. Germline loops: CDR1 MGHRA, CDR2 YSYEKL. CDR3 coding DNA: TGCGCCAGCAGCCAAGCGGCGGGCAGCAATCAGCCCCAGCATTTT. Translation: CASSQAAGSNQPQHF.

This clonotype has a count of ten or more. Here the CDR3 DNA reads TGTGCCAGCAGCCTCCCGGGACGGAGGAAGGACACTGAAGCTTTCTTT. It translates to CASSLPGRRKDTEAFF. The V call is TRBV3-1, the J call TRBJ1-1, with a tentative D call TRBD1 (5 bases). V shed 4 bases and J shed 3 bases, with 18 bases lying between them. The CDR3 totals 16 residues. Germline lookup yields CDR1 LGHDT and CDR2 YNNKEL (reference sequence).

This clonotype was seen more than once but under ten times. The genes are TRBV21-1 and TRBJ2-7; the tabulated D call, TRBD1, remains unverified against the DNA. TRBV21-1 is a known pseudogene. The CDR3 is made up of 15 amino acids. The chain's CDR3 is CASDGGRRPAPEQYF. The CDR3 coding sequence is TGTGCCAGCGATGGGGGTAGAAGGCCTGCACCGGAGCAGTACTTC.

This clonotype was picked up many times. V gene TRBV5-5 combines with J gene TRBJ2-1, with 10 positions matching TRBD1. CDR1 is SGHKS, CDR2 YYEKEE, per germline (reference sequence). This CDR3 region has 12 residues. J lost 9 bases, V lost 8 bases, and 5 bases had no gene match. DNA of the CDR3: TGTGCCAGTTACGGGACAGGGGTTGAGCAGTTCTTC. Its translation is CASYGTGVEQFF.

The chain is built from TRBV7-3 and TRBJ2-1, with TRBD2 matching over 8 bases. The CDR3 has 15 amino acids. The V gene's germline CDR1 is SGHTA and CDR2 FQGTGA. The junction had 5 bases not matched to a gene; V was cut back by 0 bases and J by 7 bases. CDR3 sequence: CASSLTAGEHNEQFF. The CDR3 region has the DNA TGTGCCAGCAGCTTAACAGCGGGAGAACATAATGAGCAGTTCTTC. The full variable domain, in which reference TRBV7-3 and TRBJ2-1 provide the parts outside the CDR3, is GAGVSQTPSNKVTEKGKYVELRCDPISGHTALYWYRQSLGQGPEFLIYFQGTGAADDSGLPNDRFFAVRPEGSVSTLKIQRTERGDSAVYLCASSLTAGEHNEQFFGPGTRLTVL.

This clonotype turned up a few times. The chain combines TRBV29-1 with TRBJ1-2; the D gene is possibly TRBD1 (6 bases). The V gene's germline CDR1 is SQVTM and CDR2 ANQGSEA. CDR3 size: 12 residues. V was clipped by 1 base and J by 6 bases, with 9 bases between them. In nucleotides, the CDR3 is TGCAGCGTTGAAGGGGGGGCGGATGGCTACACCTTC. This sequence encodes CSVEGGADGYTF.

This clonotype was recorded many times. The rearrangement joins TRBV5-5 to TRBJ2-2; 14 nucleotides line up with TRBD2. The V and J ends lost 3 bases and 4 bases, in that order; junction bases with no gene match: 5. Germline CDR1 is SGHKS and CDR2 is YYEKEE (reference sequence). This CDR3 contains 17 residues. CDR3: CASSSLTSGRATGELFF. DNA for the CDR3: TGTGCCAGCAGCTCCTTGACTAGCGGGAGGGCCACCGGGGAGCTGTTTTTT.

In its sample, this clonotype was seen many times. This chain connects TRBV18 to TRBJ1-2, with 8 bases lining up with TRBD1. Germline loops: CDR1 KGHSH, CDR2 LQKENI. The CDR3 has 14 amino acids. Losses at the gene ends were 3 bases for V and 3 bases for J; bases not matched to a gene: 3. The CDR3, as DNA: TGTGCCAGCTCACCTCAACAGGGGGACTATGGCTACACCTTC. Residues: CASSPQQGDYGYTF.

In its sample, this clonotype was seen many times. DNA for the CDR3: TGTGCCATCAGGATGACAGGGGAAAGGGAGGCACCCCTCCACTTT. Protein: CAIRMTGEREAPLHF. V usage is TRBV10-3 and J usage is TRBJ1-6; 8 bases agree with TRBD1. CDR3 length: 15 residues. Unmatched junction bases numbered 12, after V lost 6 bases and J lost 11 bases. Germline V gene sequence: CDR1 ENHRY, CDR2 SYGVKD.

This clonotype was counted at least ten times. V and J are TRBV6-2 or TRBV6-3 and TRBJ1-5, with D uncertain. The CDR3 has 15 amino acids. Trimming removed 4 bases from V and 4 bases from J, with 14 bases in between. CDR1 MNHEY and CDR2 SVGEGT come from the germline V gene. As DNA, the CDR3 is TGTGCCAGCAGTTCCCTCCGATCCCGGAATCAGCCCCAGCATTTT. Protein: CASSSLRSRNQPQHF.

The chain combines TRBV6-1 with TRBJ1-2; D is possibly TRBD1 (6 bases). Per germline, CDR1 MNHNS and CDR2 SASEGT. Trimming left V 0 bases short and J 4 bases short, with 12 bases between. This CDR3 region has 15 residues. CDR3: CASSEAGQTIYGYTF. The DNA for the CDR3 is TGTGCCAGCAGTGAAGCGGGACAAACGATCTATGGCTACACCTTC.

The table lists this clonotype with many counts. The V and J genes are TRBV10-3 and TRBJ2-3; TRBD2 agrees at 7 bases. CDR3 size: 16 residues. Germline CDR1 and CDR2: ENHRY and SYGVKD. Unmatched junction bases numbered 8, after V lost 2 bases and J lost 3 bases. CDR3 in amino acids: CAISEVAVGGTDTQYF. CDR3 in DNA: TGTGCCATCAGTGAGGTTGCGGTCGGGGGGACAGATACGCAGTATTTT.

Ten or more counts support this clonotype. V is TRBV7-3 and J is TRBJ2-2; 7 nucleotides align to TRBD1. The CDR3 contains 14 residues. The trim removed 8 bases at V and 5 bases at J, leaving 8 bases unmatched. CDR1 is SGHTA, CDR2 FQGTGA, per germline. This chain's CDR3 is CASHSTGETGELFF. For the CDR3, the DNA is TGTGCCAGCCATTCCACAGGGGAGACCGGGGAGCTGTTTTTT.

The genes are TRBV20-1 and TRBJ2-7, with 7 positions matching TRBD1. This CDR3 has 15 amino acids. Per the germline V gene, CDR1 is DFQATT and CDR2 is SNEGSKA (reference sequence). Losses at the gene ends were 6 bases for V and 0 bases for J; bases not matched to a gene: 11. In DNA form, the CDR3 reads TGCAGTGCCAAAGGGGGACAGCCGAGCTCCTACGAGCAGTACTTC. Residues: CSAKGGQPSSYEQYF.

This clonotype was observed at least ten times. This chain connects TRBV28 to TRBJ2-1, with a weak D call TRBD1 (6 bases). The CDR3 is 14 amino acids. Germline CDR1 MDHEN, CDR2 SYDVKM. The V and J ends lost 5 bases and 8 bases respectively, with 16 bases between them. CDR3 loop: CASSLIGQNHEQFF. The CDR3 coding sequence is TGTGCCAGCAGTCTCATCGGACAGAACCATGAGCAGTTCTTC.

In its sample, this clonotype was seen many times. This chain joins TRBV25-1 and TRBJ1-2; D is unclear. Germline loops: CDR1 MGHDK, CDR2 SYGVNS. The CDR3 covers 16 residues. V was shortened by 1 base and J by 0 bases, with 12 bases between the two germline ends. Written as DNA, the CDR3 is TGTGCCAGCAGTGAATTCGGGCGGGCTTCTAACTATGGCTACACCTTC. Amino acid sequence: CASSEFGRASNYGYTF.

This clonotype was counted between two and nine times. V and J are TRBV5-1 and TRBJ2-7, with TRBD1 as a possible D gene (6 bases). Germline V gives CDR1 SGHRS, CDR2 YFSETQ. V was cut by 3 bases and J by 5 bases, with 15 bases left in between. The CDR3 covers 14 residues. The CDR3 is CASSSTGPPNEQYF. CDR3 bases: TGCGCCAGCAGCTCAACAGGGCCCCCTAACGAGCAGTACTTC.

On this clonotype itself: This may be a read error, as it is one base from a much larger clone. This sequence joins TRBV6-1 and TRBJ1-1; D is unclear. Trimming pared 3 bases from V and 1 base from J, leaving 3 bases between. This CDR3 has 12 residues. From germline, CDR1 is MNHNS and CDR2 SASEGT. This CDR3 reads CASSERNTEAFF. CDR3 in DNA: TGTGCCAGCAGTGAGAGGAACACTGAAGCTTTCTTT.

This clonotype was seen more than once but under ten times. This sequence joins TRBV7-8 and TRBJ2-7; maybe TRBD1 (5 bases). Per germline, CDR1 SGHVS and CDR2 FQNEAQ. The CDR3 spans 14 residues. Trimming stripped 7 bases from V and 0 bases from J, with 13 bases between. CDR3 region: CASTSQVHSYEQYF. In DNA form, the CDR3 reads TGTGCCAGCACCTCACAGGTTCACTCCTACGAGCAGTACTTC.

Many counts were recorded for this clonotype. The chain joins TRBV7-3 to TRBJ2-5; D is uncertain. The CDR3 sequence is 13 residues long. Germline V gene data show CDR1 as SGHTA and CDR2 as FQGTGA. Trimming shortened V by 5 bases and J by 4 bases, and 11 bases separated the two germline ends. Here the CDR3 reads CASSLDGAETQYF. CDR3 coding DNA: TGTGCCAGCAGCCTGGATGGAGCAGAGACCCAGTACTTC.

This clonotype appeared many times. The genes are TRBV6-1 and TRBJ2-7, with 9 nucleotides matching TRBD1. The CDR3 runs 15 residues. Looked up from germline, CDR1 is MNHNS and CDR2 is SASEGT. After removal of 2 bases from V and 1 base from J, the junction contained 3 bases not matched to a gene. The CDR3 protein is CASSELGQGSYEQYF. DNA for the CDR3: TGTGCCAGCAGTGAATTGGGACAGGGATCCTACGAGCAGTACTTC.